This T cell receptor (beta chain) was documented in a study of T cell responses to AZD1222 COVID-19 vaccine. At the level of the study: Doses given second, at about 4 or about 12 weeks, were pooled. Study conclusions and caveats: Among spike-specific TCRs, nearly half reportedly target unmutated variant regions. Repertoire sampling happened only post peak T cell response. Only a handful of AZD1222 recipients were seropositive at baseline.

Libraries were prepared by immunoSEQ multiplex PCR; TCRdb keeps only in-frame clonotypes and omits some of them. Of about 100,000 clones listed, 75% to 90% were seen once; the top ten hold approximately 19%. The V end was cut by 2 bases, the J end by 3 bases, with 9 bases between. This CDR3 is built from 14 residues. The germline V gene has CDR1 SEHNR and CDR2 FQNEAQ (reference sequence). Notes on this clone: The antigen remains undetermined.

Sequenced material: peripheral blood, taken on day 0 of AZD1222 vaccination. The clonotype comes from an adult in good health. This chain links TRBV7-9 with TRBJ2-3; D call uncertain. The DNA for the CDR3 is TGTGCCAGCAGCTTAACAACAGAGACAGATACGCAGTATTTT. Encoded protein: CASSLTTETDTQYF.